The clone carrying this T cell receptor (beta chain) was observed at least ten times. Its antigen is as yet unknown. CDR1 and CDR2 (germline): SGHTA, FQGNSA. This CDR3 contains 13 residues. V was clipped by 0 bases and J by 7 bases; unmatched bases: 2. Study outcomes and limitations: The larger-cohort validation was restricted to a single TCR beta V-J rearrangement rather than whole repertoires. Tumor-infiltrating Treg TCR alpha and beta sequences overlapped most with tumor naive CD4+ T cells, then blood naive. The TCR gene usage of tumor memory CD4+ T cells clustered together with blood and lymph node memory CD4+ cells and with lymph node naive CD4+ cells.

TCRdb itself ran the 5' RACE reads through MiXCR, one entry per CDR3 protein. The table includes 50,000 to 60,000 distinct CDR3 sequences, about a fifth detected once. Treg sorting used a CD4+CD25+CD127-/low gate. The V and J genes are TRBV7-2 and TRBJ2-7; 8 nucleotides match TRBD1. This TCR derives from a female donor with breast cancer. The sample comprised tumor-infiltrating Tregs sorted from the breast tumor. The CDR3 protein is CASSLATGDEQYF. In nucleotides, the CDR3 is TGTGCCAGCAGCTTAGCGACAGGGGATGAGCAGTACTTC.